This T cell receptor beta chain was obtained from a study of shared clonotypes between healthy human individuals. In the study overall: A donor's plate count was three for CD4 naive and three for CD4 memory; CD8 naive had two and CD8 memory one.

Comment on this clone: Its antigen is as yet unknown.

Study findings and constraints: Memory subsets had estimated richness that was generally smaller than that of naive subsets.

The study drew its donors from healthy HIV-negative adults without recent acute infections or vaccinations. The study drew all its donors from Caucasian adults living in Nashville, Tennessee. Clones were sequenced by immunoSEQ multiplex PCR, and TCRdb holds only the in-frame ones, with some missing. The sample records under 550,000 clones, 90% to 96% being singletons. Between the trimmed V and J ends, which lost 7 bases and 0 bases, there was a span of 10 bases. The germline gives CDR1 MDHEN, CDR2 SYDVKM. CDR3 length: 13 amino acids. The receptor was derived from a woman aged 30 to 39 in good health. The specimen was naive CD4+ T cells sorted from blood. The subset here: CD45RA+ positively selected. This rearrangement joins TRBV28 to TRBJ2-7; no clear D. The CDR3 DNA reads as TGTGCCAGCACCAAGACATACTCCTACGAGCAGTACTTC. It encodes CASTKTYSYEQYF.